This is a list of T cell receptor beta chains from one sample in a study of shared clonotypes between healthy human individuals. Clones were sequenced by immunoSEQ multiplex PCR, and TCRdb holds only the in-frame ones, with some missing. The table includes some 2 million clones, about 94% detected once. Material: naive CD8+ T cells sorted from blood. The receptors here all came from a man aged 18 to 29 in good health. The CDR3 runs from the conserved cysteine through the conserved F or W. A D gene is named only where the DNA matches it firmly.

cdr3_nt	cdr3_aa	v_call	j_call	d_call
TGTGCCAGCAGTTACCCCTTTGGACAGGCTGATACGCAGTATTTT	CASSYPFGQADTQYF	TRBV6-6	TRBJ2-3	TRBD1
TGTGCCAGCAGTCAACGGGGGGCAACCTACAATGAGCAGTTCTTC	CASSQRGATYNEQFF	TRBV28	TRBJ2-1	.
TGTGCCAGCAGCCATCCAAGGCAAAATCAGCCCCAGCATTTT	CASSHPRQNQPQHF	TRBV11-3	TRBJ1-5	.
TGTGCCAGCAGTGGAGGGGCCTCCTACAATGAGCAGTTCTTC	CASSGGASYNEQFF	TRBV25-1	TRBJ2-1	.
TGTGCCAGCAGCCCAGATCAGGTCTATGGCTACACCTTC	CASSPDQVYGYTF	TRBV7-2	TRBJ1-2	.
TGTGCCAGCAGCTTGGATACCCACGAGCAGTACTTC	CASSLDTHEQYF	TRBV5-6	TRBJ2-7	.
TGTGCCAGCAGTGGGACTAGCGGGGGTCTTTACGAGCAGTACTTC	CASSGTSGGLYEQYF	TRBV28	TRBJ2-7	TRBD2
TGTGCCAGTAGCAGGGGGAATCAGCCCCAGCATTTT	CASSRGNQPQHF	TRBV19	TRBJ1-5	TRBD1
TGTGCCAGCAGTCCCAGGGGGTGGAATCAGCCCCAGCATTTT	CASSPRGWNQPQHF	TRBV28	TRBJ1-5	TRBD1
TGTGCCAGCAGCCCCCCGAATACACAGGGTTACGAGCAGTACTTC	CASSPPNTQGYEQYF	TRBV11-2	TRBJ2-7	.
TGTGCCAGCAGTGAATATGAGAGGGGGCGGGCAGATACGCAGTATTTT	CASSEYERGRADTQYF	TRBV25-1	TRBJ2-3	TRBD1
TGCGCCAGCAGCTTTGACAGCACCTACGAGCAGTACTTC	CASSFDSTYEQYF	TRBV4-1	TRBJ2-7	.
TGTGCCACAGCAACGGGAACTGAAGCTTTCTTT	CATATGTEAFF	TRBV19	TRBJ1-1	.
TGTGCCAGCAGCTTGGCGGCCCTCGGGTCCTACAATGAGCAGTTCTTC	CASSLAALGSYNEQFF	TRBV5-6	TRBJ2-1	.